The 20 T cell receptor beta chains below all came from one sample that was sequenced in a study of T cell responses to AZD1222 COVID-19 vaccine. Only in-frame clones appear in the TCRdb table, and some are missing; sequencing was by immunoSEQ multiplex PCR. Here the sample spans tens of thousands of clones, approximately 90% being singletons. The source material was peripheral blood, sampled on day 0 of AZD1222 vaccination. These receptors were collected from an adult in good health.

The CDR3 DNA follows: TGCGCCAGCAGCTTGGATGGGACTAGCGGGATTGGAGATACGCAGTATTTT. The encoded protein is CASSLDGTSGIGDTQYF. The gene calls are TRBV5-1 and TRBJ2-3, with 13 bases lining up with TRBD2. This CDR3 has 17 amino acids. Trimming cost V 0 bases and J 5 bases; bases outside gene matches: 6. Looked up from germline, CDR1 is SGHRS and CDR2 is YFSETQ.

The rearrangement uses TRBV19 and TRBJ2-2, with 8 bases identical to TRBD2. Trimming removed 7 bases from V and 5 bases from J; junction bases left unmatched: 6. CDR3 length: 14 amino acids. Germline V CDR1 and CDR2: LNHDA, SQIVND (reference sequence). The CDR3, as DNA: TGTGCCAGTATAGGGACTAGACGTACCGGGGAGCTGTTTTTT. It is translated as CASIGTRRTGELFF.

The rearrangement joins TRBV2 to TRBJ2-1, with TRBD2 matching 9 bases. Germline V gene lookup returns CDR1 SNHLY and CDR2 FYNNEI. J lost 9 bases, V lost 6 bases, and 6 bases had no gene match. This CDR3 region has 13 residues. In DNA form, the CDR3 reads TGTGCCAGCAGAGAACGACTAGCGGCTGAGCAGTTCTTC. Translation gives CASRERLAAEQFF.

The chain uses TRBV4-2 and TRBJ2-3; D may be TRBD2 (6 bases). CDR1 is LGHNA and CDR2 is YNFKEQ in the germline V gene. V was shortened by 3 bases and J by 2 bases, with 18 bases between the two germline ends. This CDR3 is built from 17 residues. The CDR3 is CASSQDQSGFTTDTQYF. The DNA of the CDR3 is TGTGCCAGCAGCCAGGATCAGAGCGGGTTCACCACAGATACGCAGTATTTT.

V is TRBV28 and J is TRBJ1-2; 8 bases map to TRBD1. Germline-derived CDR1 and CDR2 are MDHEN and SYDVKM. V dropped 5 bases and J dropped 5; count of bases not matched to a gene: 4. The CDR3 is 13 residues long. CDR3 coding DNA: TGTGCCAGCAGTGCAGGGGGCGGGTATGGCTACACCTTC. As protein: CASSAGGGYGYTF.

The chain combines TRBV11-2 with TRBJ2-2, with a tentative D call TRBD2 (7 bases). From germline, CDR1 is SGHAT and CDR2 FQNNGV. The CDR3 length is 16 residues. With 5 bases removed from V and 6 bases from J, the gap between germline ends came to 19 bases. The CDR3: CASSPGLGGGAGELFF. CDR3 coding DNA: TGTGCCAGCAGCCCAGGACTAGGAGGGGGTGCCGGGGAGCTGTTTTTT.

The chain has TRBV2 and TRBJ2-7, with D unresolved. The germline V gene encodes CDR1 SNHLY and CDR2 FYNNEI. CDR3 size: 15 residues. V was shortened by 7 bases and J by 0 bases, with 16 bases between the two germline ends. The CDR3 DNA follows: TGTGCCAGCAAGGGAAACGTTTATAGCTCCTACGAGCAGTACTTC. This sequence encodes CASKGNVYSSYEQYF.

This rearrangement joins TRBV19 to TRBJ1-5; D might be TRBD1 (6 bases). The V gene lost 6 bases and the J gene lost 1 base, with 16 bases spanning the gap. Germline CDR1 and CDR2: LNHDA and SQIVND (reference sequence). This CDR3 has 16 residues. The CDR3 coding sequence is TGTGCCAGTAGGGACTACAGGGTTGAAAGCAATCAGCCCCAGCATTTT. Residues: CASRDYRVESNQPQHF.

This clone came up a few times. The chain carries TRBV5-1 and TRBJ2-7; the D gene is possibly TRBD1 (5 bases). The CDR3 is 14 residues long. The germline gives CDR1 SGHRS, CDR2 YFSETQ. The germline V and J ends were trimmed by 2 bases and 0 bases, with 9 bases remaining between them. The CDR3 bases are TGCGCCAGCAGCTTTGACAGCTCCTCCTACGAGCAGTACTTC. The encoded protein is CASSFDSSSYEQYF.

This clone has a single count. V is TRBV6-2 or TRBV6-3 and J is TRBJ1-5; D might be TRBD1 (5 bases). The CDR3 is 14 amino acids. V shed 5 bases and J shed 4 bases, with 12 bases lying between them. CDR1 is MNHEY, CDR2 SVGEGT, per germline. The CDR3 nucleotides are TGTGCCAGCAGTGCGGGACGGCCTAATCAGCCCCAGCATTTT. Amino acids: CASSAGRPNQPQHF.

The gene calls are TRBV6-5 and TRBJ1-1; no clear D. The ends were cut back, 2 bases at V and 10 bases at J, with 17 bases in the middle. CDR3 length: 14 residues. CDR1 is MNHEY, CDR2 SVGAGI, per germline. The CDR3 region has the DNA TGTGCCAGCAGTTACCGTGGTCACTTCCTGGGAGCTTTCTTT. This codes for CASSYRGHFLGAFF.

The chain couples TRBV7-9 to TRBJ1-1, with D possibly being TRBD1 (6 bases). V lost 8 bases, J lost 4 bases, and 11 bases lay in between. The CDR3 extends over 12 amino acids. CDR1 and CDR2 from the germline V gene are SEHNR and FQNEAQ (reference sequence). CDR3 amino acids: CASGGRSTEAFF. Written as DNA, the CDR3 is TGTGCCAGCGGGGGCAGGAGCACTGAAGCTTTCTTT.

J is TRBJ2-1 and V is TRBV3-1 (or the pseudogene TRBV3-2); no clear D gene. Germline V gene lookup returns CDR1 LGHDT and CDR2 YNNKEL (reference sequence). V shed 4 bases and J shed 11 bases, with 12 bases lying between them. This CDR3 has 12 residues. CDR3 nucleotide sequence: TGTGCCAGCAGCCTGATCCGATCACAGCAGTTCTTC. It codes for CASSLIRSQQFF.

This chain uses TRBV7-2 with TRBJ2-7; 14 bases map to TRBD2. This CDR3 contains 18 residues. Germline V CDR1 and CDR2: SGHTA, FQGNSA. V lost 5 bases and J lost 2; bases outside the gene matches: 11. The CDR3 sequence is CASSPRLAGGVGTYEQYF. CDR3 bases: TGTGCCAGCAGCCCACGACTAGCGGGGGGGGTAGGGACCTACGAGCAGTACTTC.

The chain is built from TRBV10-3 and TRBJ1-5; D might be TRBD1 (6 bases). In germline, CDR1 is ENHRY, CDR2 SYGVKD. The CDR3 spans 16 residues. V was trimmed by 6 bases and J by 6 bases, leaving 21 bases between them. The CDR3 sequence is CAISAQNTGYGQPQHF. The DNA for the CDR3 is TGTGCCATCAGCGCACAAAATACAGGGTACGGTCAGCCCCAGCATTTT.

The rearrangement joins TRBV6-1 to TRBJ2-5; 7 positions match TRBD2. This CDR3 has 14 residues. Germline V gene lookup returns CDR1 MNHNS and CDR2 SASEGT. V dropped 3 bases and J dropped 5; count of bases not matched to a gene: 6. For the CDR3, the DNA is TGTGCCAGCAGTGACCCCGGACTAGGGGAGACCCAGTACTTC. Translating it yields CASSDPGLGETQYF.

J is TRBJ2-1 and V is TRBV27; 14 nucleotides match TRBD2. The J segment lost 6 bases and the V segment lost 2 bases, leaving 6 bases of the junction unmatched. The CDR3 runs 17 residues. Per the germline V gene, CDR1 is MNHEY and CDR2 is SMNVEV (reference sequence). This CDR3 reads CASSLTRLAGGPNEQFF. CDR3 DNA: TGTGCCAGCAGTTTAACCAGACTAGCGGGAGGGCCCAATGAGCAGTTCTTC.

This clone occurred once. V and J are TRBV7-9 and TRBJ2-1; the match to TRBD2 covers 8 bases. The CDR3 is made up of 15 amino acids. The trim removed 7 bases at V and 6 bases at J, leaving 11 bases unmatched. Germline assignment: CDR1 SEHNR and CDR2 FQNEAQ (reference sequence). The CDR3 coding sequence is TGTGCCAGCACCTCAAGCCCGGGGGGGCGCAATGAGCAGTTCTTC. It translates to CASTSSPGGRNEQFF.

A word on this clone: The sample carries other DNA sequences with the same CDR3. The J gene is TRBJ1-5, the V gene TRBV9, with D uncertain. Trimming cost V 3 bases and J 1 base, with 11 bases left between them. CDR3 length: 15 residues. The germline CDR1 and CDR2 sequences are SGDLS and YYNGEE. CDR3 nucleotide sequence: TGTGCCAGCAGCGGAGGTCGGAAGAGCAATCAGCCCCAGCATTTT. This encodes CASSGGRKSNQPQHF.

The chain combines TRBV7-2 with TRBJ1-5; D is possibly TRBD1 (6 bases). This CDR3 is 15 amino acids long. Germline CDR1 is SGHTA and CDR2 is FQGNSA. The V and J ends lost 7 bases and 0 bases respectively, with 13 bases between them. The CDR3 nucleotides are TGTGCCAGCACCGACAGGCCTTATAGCAATCAGCCCCAGCATTTT. This codes for CASTDRPYSNQPQHF.